The clone carrying this TCR beta chain was picked up a small number of times. The antigen remains unidentified. The data stem from a study of cytomegalovirus exposure and HLA in healthy donors. The wider study: The 90 to 150 validation repertoires matched the 666 first-cohort repertoires in platform, a later analysis reported.

TCRdb keeps only in-frame clones here, not all; method: immunoSEQ multiplex PCR. Seen here are some 210,000 clones, roughly 80% observed once, and the top ten hold around 5.5%. The study, taken as a whole, reports: The tendency of first-cohort TCR clusters to co-occur in the 100 to 150 validation repertoires was identified by a subsequent analysis. Most TCR sequences showed up rarely, but some public TCRs showed up in many donors. Cytomegalovirus-associated status was assigned to around 160 TCR beta chains.

This clonotype was sampled from a woman between 18 and 29 years old in good health and CMV-seronegative. The sample comprised PBMCs.

Here the CDR3 DNA reads TGTGCCAGCAGCCCCATTAACGGACTCTATGGCTACACCTTC. Residues: CASSPINGLYGYTF. This chain joins TRBV5-8 and TRBJ1-2; D remains unclear. The germline CDR1 and CDR2 sequences are SGHTS and YDEGEE. V lost 4 bases and J lost 4, with 14 bases in between. The CDR3 has 14 amino acids. Full variable domain (outside the CDR3, taken from reference TRBV5-8 and TRBJ1-2): EAGVTQSPTHLIKTRGQQATLRCSPISGHTSVYWYQQALGLGLQFLLWYDEGEERNRGNFPPRFSGRQFPNYSSELNVNALELEDSALYLCASSPINGLYGYTFGSGTRLTVV.